At least ten counts were recorded for the clone carrying this T cell receptor beta chain. Its antigen is not identified. Trimming took 2 bases from V and 2 from J, leaving 15 bases between them. There are 16 residues in the CDR3. From germline, CDR1 is SGHVS and CDR2 FQNEAQ. The data stem from a study of T-cell reconstitution after alpha-beta-depleted transplantation in children. Overall study findings and caveats: Elevated TCRbeta diversity at day 60 was traced, in some patients, to surviving recipient T cells and thymic progenitors.

For TCRbeta, the library was prepared with unique molecular identifiers. A single record per CDR3 protein comes from TCRdb applying MiXCR to the PCR reads. The data hold nearly 250,000 distinct CDR3 sequences, with roughly 8.2% observed a single time. The TCR was taken from a male patient between 10 and 17 years old who had a stem cell transplant for acute lymphoblastic leukemia, so the T cells may come from the graft donor. Sequenced here: PBMCs, mostly from graft donor cells, sampled 180 days after TCRalphabeta/CD19-depleted stem cell transplant. The J gene is TRBJ2-5, the V gene TRBV7-8, with a tentative D call TRBD1 (5 bases). CDR3 coding DNA: TGTGCCAGCAGCTTATGGGGCGGACCAGTACAAGAGACCCAGTACTTC. Encoded protein: CASSLWGGPVQETQYF.